What follows is one TCR beta chain and its context. The antigen is unknown. The sample originates from a study of shared clonotypes between healthy human individuals. Notes on the study in general: Clonotypes which were not shared had lower generation probabilities than clonotypes that all four donors shared. Clonotype sharing across four donors was observed for around 5% of naive CD4 clonotypes.

CDR1 MNHNY and CDR2 SVGAGI come from the germline V gene (reference sequence). The V and J ends lost 7 bases and 4 bases, in that order; junction bases with no gene match: 7. The CDR3 has 15 amino acids. CD8 cells regarded as naive lacked CD45RO, were positively chosen for CCR7, and omitted terminally differentiated effector memory CD45RA+ cells. The assay was immunoSEQ multiplex PCR, and TCRdb's table has in-frame clones only and misses some. Of about 2,200,000 clones detected, 85% to 95% appear once; the ten largest clones hold under 2%. The sequence was collected from a man between 18 and 35 years old in good health. Some clones in this sample may be carry-over from other donors' samples. The V and J genes are TRBV6-6 and TRBJ2-7, with 13 bases that match TRBD2. Sequences were obtained from naive CD8+ T cells from PBMCs. The CDR3 coding sequence is TGTGCCAGCAATCTACTAGCGGGAGGGCCTTACGAGCAGTACTTC. It translates to CASNLLAGGPYEQYF.